A selection of T cell receptor beta chains follows, all from one sample in a study of T cells in localized non-small cell lung cancer. Generated by immunoSEQ multiplex PCR, the TCRdb table keeps only in-frame clones and is missing some. The sample gives around 50,000 clones, 86% of which show up once; about 2.5% is in the top ten. The sample consisted of PBMCs, taken before any cancer treatment. These receptors came from a man aged 35 to 69 with stage II lung adenocarcinoma. The CDR3 runs from the conserved cysteine through the conserved F or W. A D gene is named only where the DNA matches it firmly. The size field is filled for only some rows; it gives once, few, many or a size class.

j_call v_call d_call clone_size cdr3_aa cdr3_nt
TRBJ1-4 TRBV4-1 TRBD1 . CASSPGQGASTNEKLFF TGCGCCAGCAGCCCCGGACAGGGGGCCTCAACTAATGAAAAACTGTTTTTT
TRBJ2-5 TRBV11-2 . . CASSLDRAIQETQYF TGTGCCAGCAGCTTAGATAGGGCTATTCAAGAGACCCAGTACTTC
TRBJ1-5 TRBV19 . . CASSTGTWGNQPQHF TGTGCCAGTAGTACAGGGACCTGGGGCAATCAGCCCCAGCATTTT
TRBJ1-1 TRBV10-3 TRBD1 . CAISESGQEAFF TGTGCCATCAGTGAGTCGGGACAGGAAGCTTTCTTT
TRBJ2-1 TRBV14 . . CASSPSESIVEQFF TGTGCCAGCAGCCCCTCGGAATCCATAGTTGAGCAGTTCTTC
TRBJ1-1 TRBV14 TRBD1 . CASSQNRGRNEAFF TGTGCCAGCAGCCAAAACAGGGGTAGAAATGAAGCTTTCTTT
TRBJ1-2 TRBV4-1 TRBD1 . CASSQDGYRGGYTF TGCGCCAGCAGCCAAGACGGTTACAGGGGGGGCTACACCTTC
TRBJ1-6 TRBV6-1 . . CASSELLRGPLHF TGTGCCAGCAGTGAGTTACTACGTGGACCCCTCCACTTT
TRBJ2-3 TRBV2 TRBD2 . CASSEESSGGADTQYF TGTGCCAGCAGTGAAGAATCTAGCGGGGGTGCAGATACGCAGTATTTT
TRBJ2-2 TRBV5-6 . . CASGLAANTGELFF TGTGCTAGCGGCTTGGCAGCGAACACCGGGGAGCTGTTTTTT
TRBJ2-7 TRBV2 TRBD2 . CASGRDYSYEQYF TGTGCCAGCGGTAGGGACTACTCCTACGAGCAGTACTTC
TRBJ2-7 TRBV6-5 TRBD1 . CASSYSGQGGYEQYF TGTGCCAGCAGTTACTCGGGACAGGGGGGCTACGAGCAGTACTTC
TRBJ1-2 TRBV29-1 . . CSADTGTFNYGYTF TGCAGCGCCGACACAGGAACCTTTAACTATGGCTACACCTTC
TRBJ2-7 TRBV9 . . CASSVAPASYEQYF TGTGCCAGCAGCGTAGCCCCTGCCTCCTACGAGCAGTACTTC
TRBJ1-1 TRBV11-2 . . CASSLEANTEAFF TGTGCCAGCAGCTTAGAGGCGAACACTGAAGCTTTCTTT
TRBJ1-5 TRBV4-2 . few CASSQDTDPHQPQHF TGTGCCAGCAGCCAAGATACAGACCCCCATCAGCCCCAGCATTTT
TRBJ2-5 TRBV29-1 . once CSVREYRQKADQYF TGCAGCGTACGGGAATATCGGCAAAAAGCGGACCAGTACTTC
TRBJ1-6 TRBV19 . . CASSIVRGEDSPLHF TGTGCCAGTAGTATCGTTCGGGGCGAGGATTCACCCCTCCACTTT
TRBJ2-1 TRBV6-1 TRBD1 . CASSESGQESYNEQFF TGTGCCAGCAGTGAATCAGGACAGGAGTCCTACAATGAGCAGTTCTTC
TRBJ2-3 TRBV18 . . CASSPITGGGTDTQYF TGTGCCAGCTCACCAATAACCGGTGGGGGTACAGATACGCAGTATTTT
TRBJ2-5 TRBV11-2 . . CASSLFGSPEETQYF TGTGCCAGCAGCTTATTTGGATCGCCTGAAGAGACCCAGTACTTC
TRBJ1-1 TRBV18 TRBD1 . CASSLGTGETFEAFF TGTGCCAGCTCACTAGGGACAGGCGAAACTTTTGAAGCTTTCTTT
TRBJ2-1 TRBV29-1 TRBD1 . CSGGQGRAFFF TGCAGCGGTGGACAGGGTAGGGCCTTTTTCTTC
TRBJ2-3 TRBV7-9 . . CASGPTGNTDTQYF TGTGCCAGCGGGCCCACGGGGAACACAGATACGCAGTATTTT
TRBJ1-5 TRBV11-1 . . CASSLKGGQPQHF TGTGCCAGCAGCTTAAAGGGAGGACAGCCCCAGCATTTT
TRBJ1-6 TRBV27 TRBD1 . CASSPTTGSSYNSPLHF TGTGCCAGCAGCCCTACGACAGGGAGCTCCTATAATTCACCCCTCCACTTT
TRBJ1-5 TRBV29-1 TRBD1 . CSVRQGTGNQPQHF TGCAGCGTCCGACAGGGAACGGGCAATCAGCCCCAGCATTTT
TRBJ1-2 TRBV6-5 . . CASSYGTGTGGGYTF TGTGCCAGCAGTTACGGGACCGGAACAGGCGGGGGCTACACCTTC
TRBJ1-5 TRBV5-1 TRBD1 . CASSLGVRDSENQPQHF TGCGCCAGCAGCTTGGGGGTCCGGGACAGCGAAAATCAGCCCCAGCATTTT
TRBJ2-5 TRBV4-1 TRBD2 . CASSRRRGGQETQYF TGCGCCAGCAGCCGGAGGCGGGGGGGACAAGAGACCCAGTACTTC
TRBJ1-5 TRBV7-6 . . CASSRSENQPQHF TGTGCCAGCAGCCGTTCCGAGAATCAGCCCCAGCATTTT
TRBJ1-2 TRBV9 . . CASSADQGSLGYGYTF TGTGCCAGCAGCGCAGACCAGGGGTCCCTTGGGTATGGCTACACCTTC
TRBJ1-1 TRBV6-5 . . CASGASANTEAFF TGTGCCAGCGGCGCGTCGGCGAACACTGAAGCTTTCTTT
TRBJ2-1 TRBV27 . . CASSLGWGGSYNEQFF TGTGCCAGCAGTTTAGGGTGGGGCGGGTCCTACAATGAGCAGTTCTTC
TRBJ1-5 TRBV4-1 . . CASSLAHRVGNQPQHF TGCGCCAGCAGCCTCGCCCACAGGGTCGGCAATCAGCCCCAGCATTTT
TRBJ2-4 TRBV15 . . CATSRESLAKNIQYF TGTGCCACCAGCAGGGAAAGTCTAGCCAAAAACATTCAGTACTTC
TRBJ2-3 TRBV6-1 . . CASSGRIGGTDTQYF TGTGCCAGCAGTGGCAGGATCGGTGGAACAGATACGCAGTATTTT
TRBJ2-7 TRBV7-9 . . CASSLAASSYEQYF TGTGCCAGCAGCTTAGCGGCCAGCTCCTACGAGCAGTACTTC
TRBJ2-5 TRBV4-2 TRBD2 . CASSPGTSRETQYF TGTGCCAGCAGCCCCGGGACTAGCAGGGAGACCCAGTACTTC
TRBJ1-5 TRBV19 TRBD1 . CASTLTQGRGQPQHF TGTGCCAGTACCCTAACACAGGGGAGGGGGCAGCCCCAGCATTTT
TRBJ1-1 TRBV19 . once CASSIVGINTEAFF TGTGCCAGTAGTATAGTCGGGATTAACACTGAAGCTTTCTTT